This paragraph covers one TCR beta chain sequence. In the original processing: Reference gene primer amplification in the assay estimated nucleated cell counts. Data came from immunoSEQ multiplex PCR; TCRdb stores just in-frame clones and leaves some out. From that table come the V and J calls and clone size; the DNA was used to work out D and trimming. The sample holds about 160,000 clones, over 80% seen once. This sample was included in a study of blood T cell repertoires in COVID-19. Study as a whole: The United States, Italy and Spain provided the acute and convalescent COVID-19 samples.

Germline lookup yields CDR1 MGHRA and CDR2 YSYEKL. Trimming stripped 3 bases from V and 6 bases from J, with 9 bases between. The CDR3 runs to 14 residues. Sequencing was done on a sample of peripheral blood. The chain joins TRBV4-1 to TRBJ1-6; the D gene is possibly TRBD1 (5 bases). The TCR was taken from a woman in her 50s with acute or convalescent COVID-19. CDR3 nucleotide sequence: TGCGCCAGCAGCCAGACAGTAGCTAATTCACCCCTCCACTTT. This gives the protein CASSQTVANSPLHF.